The TCR beta chain under discussion was sequenced for a study of T cell responses to AZD1222 COVID-19 vaccine. Using immunoSEQ multiplex PCR, the repertoire was profiled, and TCRdb retains in-frame clones only, with some absent. The data show over 100,000 clones, with roughly nine tenths seen just once and roughly 7.2% held by the top ten. The clonotype originates from an adult in good health. This specimen consisted of peripheral blood, obtained on day 0 of AZD1222 vaccination.

CDR3 region: CASSYSFLDRAGELFF. CDR3 DNA sequence: TGTGCCAGCAGTTACTCGTTCTTGGACAGGGCCGGGGAGCTGTTTTTT. The V call is TRBV6-5, the J call TRBJ2-2; 8 nucleotides match TRBD1. The CDR3 spans 16 residues. Per germline, CDR1 MNHEY and CDR2 SVGAGI. Trimming at V came to 0 bases and at J to 6 bases, leaving 6 bases not matched to a gene.